Sequencing of this T cell receptor (beta chain) was carried out in a study of PD-L1 blockade in urothelial cancer. Study-level information: At 6 weeks and at 3 weeks (second dose) after treatment start, blood was analyzed. The study recovered a median of around 140,000 T cells per blood sample.

Time point described: pretreatment peripheral blood. Unmatched junction bases numbered 21, after V lost 0 bases and J lost 14 bases. The CDR3 contains 17 residues. Germline loops: CDR1 SGHRS, CDR2 YFSETQ. Repertoires were generated with immunoSEQ multiplex PCR, while TCRdb's copy carries only in-frame clones and drops some. The sample contains fewer than 60,000 clones, 85% of which appear only once. This material consisted of PBMCs, taken around atezolizumab (anti-PD-L1) treatment. The clonotype comes from a man aged 65-85 years with urothelial cancer. This chain joins TRBV5-1 and TRBJ2-3, with 7 bases aligning to TRBD2. The chain's CDR3 is CASSLGGTGGSHRYAYF. The CDR3 bases are TGCGCCAGCAGCTTGGGGGGGACTGGCGGGAGCCACAGATACGCGTATTTT.